A selection of T cell receptor beta chains follows, all from one sample in a study of T cells after yellow fever vaccination. TCRdb analysed the 5' RACE reads with MiXCR anew, one entry per CDR3 protein. The table lists around 330,000 distinct CDR3 sequences, approximately 3.8% of them singletons. Sample: PBMCs, taken on the day of the yellow fever booster vaccination. The receptors were sampled from a man aged 18 to 30 who received the YFV17D yellow fever vaccine. The CDR3 runs from the conserved cysteine through the conserved F or W. The D gene is left open where the match is weak.

cdr3_aa d_call cdr3_length v_call
CASSVQGQGAWNTEAFF TRBD1 17 TRBV27
CASSQGQGVDEQYF TRBD1 14 TRBV18
CASSQDRAGDYEKLFF . 16 TRBV4-3
CASSGYRGFLYEQYF TRBD1 15 TRBV6-2/TRBV6-3
CASSSIRQLTDTQYF . 15 TRBV5-4
CASSSDRGRGELFF TRBD1 14 TRBV7-2
CASSQDPGGESEAFF . 15 TRBV4-1
CASSQDPVPEAFF . 13 TRBV3-1
CASAYRAGKPQHF . 13 TRBV7-3
CASRATGTTGELFF . 14 TRBV2
CASSYSSRGDTGELFF . 16 TRBV6-6
CATSDFFTGELFF . 13 TRBV24-1
CASSYMSNQPQHF . 13 TRBV6-5
CASSPGWHNEQFF . 13 TRBV5-1
CASRPQQGAGYTF TRBD1 13 TRBV12-3/TRBV12-4
CASSLRSAGHYEQYF TRBD2 15 TRBV7-2
CASSQEQPRGTGELFF . 16 TRBV4-3
CASSLEGQGYNEQFF TRBD1 15 TRBV5-4
CASSQDLTLGEELF . 14 TRBV4-2
CASSFQGQETQYF . 13 TRBV7-2
CASSLKWGGTEAFF . 14 TRBV28
CASSEYGPSGNTIYF . 15 TRBV25-1
CASSFGPLGTEAFF . 14 TRBV7-2
CASSSSSDYNEQFF . 14 TRBV7-2
CATRPLVVGRDTQYF . 15 TRBV28
CSARFAAGYEQFF TRBD2 13 TRBV20-1
CASSLQVTSLYGYTF . 15 TRBV7-2
CASSLTLLAGTRETQYF TRBD2 17 TRBV5-1
CASSRPGALSEAFF . 14 TRBV10-2
CAISESTGNSPLHF . 14 TRBV10-3
CASSPRPGDRAFF . 13 TRBV5-1
CASSTGTTGIAQYF . 14 TRBV13
CASSEGQGNQPQHF TRBD1 14 TRBV25-1
CASRGQGVNTGELFF TRBD1 15 TRBV6-5
CASSSTGATGTEAFF TRBD1 15 TRBV5-1
CASSSVLVDEQFF . 13 TRBV18
CASSRGTAQETQYF . 14 TRBV7-2
CASSQDASPNTEAFF . 15 TRBV4-2
CASSLASGGDNEQFF TRBD2 15 TRBV12-3/TRBV12-4
CASSLTPSAGLPYNEQFF . 18 TRBV27
CSVEGNEQFF . 10 TRBV29-1
CASNLVEGSYEQYF . 14 TRBV7-9
CSVGGGAKTQYF . 12 TRBV29-1
CASRSTTYEQYF . 12 TRBV5-1
CASSQFLQGEAFF . 13 TRBV3-1
CSAGKLAPGETQYF . 14 TRBV20-1
CASSLRQGDTQYF TRBD1 13 TRBV7-6
CASSPARRLDTQYF . 14 TRBV7-2
CSASDNEGRGGDTQYF . 16 TRBV29-1